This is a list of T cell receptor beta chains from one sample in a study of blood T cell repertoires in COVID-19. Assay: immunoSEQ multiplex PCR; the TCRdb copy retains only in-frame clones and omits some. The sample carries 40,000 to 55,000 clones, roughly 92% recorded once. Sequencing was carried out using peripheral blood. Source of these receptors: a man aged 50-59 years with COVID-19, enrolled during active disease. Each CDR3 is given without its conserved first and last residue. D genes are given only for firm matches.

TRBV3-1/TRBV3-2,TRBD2,ASSQTLGGVNEQF
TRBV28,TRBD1,ASSRDRVTDTEAF
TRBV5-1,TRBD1,ASSLAFQGASYEQY
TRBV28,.,ASSLPSTPLHGYT
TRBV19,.,ASSIARDWSYNEQF
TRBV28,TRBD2,ASSSIRTSRDYEQY
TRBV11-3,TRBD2,ASGALADSEQY
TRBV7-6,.,ASSLAGHSTDTQY
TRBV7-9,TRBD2,ASSPRTSSIYEQY
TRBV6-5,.,ASSSRDNNQPQH
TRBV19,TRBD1,ASDGGTGSNQPQH
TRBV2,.,ASVTGVVSGELF
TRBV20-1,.,SASAVNTEAF
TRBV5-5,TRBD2,ASSLLAGAGYEQF
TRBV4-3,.,ASSRAPGRVEGGYT
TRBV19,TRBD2,ASQGLAHEQY
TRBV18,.,ASSPRNSLAKNIQY
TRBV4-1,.,ASSQEVGEGNTEAF
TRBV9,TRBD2,ASSRLAGVSNEQF
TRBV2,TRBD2,ASSVLAGDTGELF
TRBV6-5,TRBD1,ASKRQGVNQPQH
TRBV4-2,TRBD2,ASSQLSGASLKQY
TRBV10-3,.,AIRGAVGNTEAF
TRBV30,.,AWSTGQGSEKLF
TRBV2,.,ASTPFLKNIQY
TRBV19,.,ASSSEPPGQTEAF
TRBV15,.,ATSRERDSYEQY
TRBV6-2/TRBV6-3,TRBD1,ASSSWTGQETQY
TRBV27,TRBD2,ASSLSSGSNNEQF
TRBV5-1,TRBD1,ASSFRDRAADTQY
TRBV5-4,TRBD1,ASSWGTGFSGNTIY
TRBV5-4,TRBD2,ASSFRRGSSVEQF
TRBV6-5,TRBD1,ASSWSYRGHTEAF
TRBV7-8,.,ASSLVTSDSSYEQY
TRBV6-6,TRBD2,ASSPVAGGNTGELF
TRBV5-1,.,ASSQIPGSTEAF
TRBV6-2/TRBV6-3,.,ASSYSIREAF
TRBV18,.,ASSPQSGLNTGELF
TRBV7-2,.,ASSTDSNQPQH
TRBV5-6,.,ASSLSVSYEQY
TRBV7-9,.,ASSLLGVRHNSPLH
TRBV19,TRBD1,ASSIDGTGFQPQH
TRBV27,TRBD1,ASSLSPGTAKNTEAF
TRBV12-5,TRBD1,ASGLTRTGDGYT
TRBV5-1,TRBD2,ASSPTKGGRAVYNEQF
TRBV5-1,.,ASSRLGAREPEKLF
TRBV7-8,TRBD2,ASSLVDWASGLNEQF